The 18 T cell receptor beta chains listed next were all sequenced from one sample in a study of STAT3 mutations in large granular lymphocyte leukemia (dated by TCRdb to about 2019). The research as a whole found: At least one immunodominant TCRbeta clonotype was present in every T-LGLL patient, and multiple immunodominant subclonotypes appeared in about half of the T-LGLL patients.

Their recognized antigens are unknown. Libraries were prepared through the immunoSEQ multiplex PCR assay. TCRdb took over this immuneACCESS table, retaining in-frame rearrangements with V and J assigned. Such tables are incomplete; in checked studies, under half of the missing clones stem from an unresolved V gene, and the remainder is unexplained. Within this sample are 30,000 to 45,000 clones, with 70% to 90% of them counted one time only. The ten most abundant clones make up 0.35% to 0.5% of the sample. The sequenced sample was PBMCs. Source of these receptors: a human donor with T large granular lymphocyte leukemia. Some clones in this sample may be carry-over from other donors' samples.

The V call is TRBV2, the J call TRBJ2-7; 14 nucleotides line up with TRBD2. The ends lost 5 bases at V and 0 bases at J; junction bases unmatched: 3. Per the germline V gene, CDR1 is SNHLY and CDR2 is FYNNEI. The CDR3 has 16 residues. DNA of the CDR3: TGTGCCAGCAGTCCGGGACTAGCGGGGGCCTCCTACGAGCAGTACTTC. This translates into CASSPGLAGASYEQYF.

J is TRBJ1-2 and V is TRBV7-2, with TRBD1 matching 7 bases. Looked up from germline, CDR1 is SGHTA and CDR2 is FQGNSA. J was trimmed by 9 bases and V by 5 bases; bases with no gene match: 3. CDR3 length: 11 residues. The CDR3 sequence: CASSVQGRYTF. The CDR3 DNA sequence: TGTGCCAGCAGCGTACAGGGGCGCTACACCTTC.

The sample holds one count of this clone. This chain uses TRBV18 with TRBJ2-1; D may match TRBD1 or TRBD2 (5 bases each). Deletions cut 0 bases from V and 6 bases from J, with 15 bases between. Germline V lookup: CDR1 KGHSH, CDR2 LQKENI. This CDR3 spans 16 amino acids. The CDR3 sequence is CASSPPELRGLNEQFF. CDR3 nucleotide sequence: TGTGCCAGCTCACCACCGGAATTGAGGGGCCTCAATGAGCAGTTCTTC.

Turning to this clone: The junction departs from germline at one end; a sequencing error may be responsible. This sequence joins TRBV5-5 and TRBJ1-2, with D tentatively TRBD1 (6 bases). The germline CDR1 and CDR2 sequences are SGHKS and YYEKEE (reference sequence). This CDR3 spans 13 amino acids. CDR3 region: CASSQTGIYGYTF. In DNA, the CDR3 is TGCGCCAGCAGCCAAACAGGGATCTATGGCTACACCTTC.

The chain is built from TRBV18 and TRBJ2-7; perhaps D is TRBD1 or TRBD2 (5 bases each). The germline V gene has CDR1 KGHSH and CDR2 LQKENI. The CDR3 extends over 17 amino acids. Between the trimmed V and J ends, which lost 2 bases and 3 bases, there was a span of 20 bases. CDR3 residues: CASSPRTSGPGRYEQYF. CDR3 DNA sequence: TGTGCCAGCTCACCAAGGACTTCAGGGCCAGGTCGCTACGAGCAGTACTTC.

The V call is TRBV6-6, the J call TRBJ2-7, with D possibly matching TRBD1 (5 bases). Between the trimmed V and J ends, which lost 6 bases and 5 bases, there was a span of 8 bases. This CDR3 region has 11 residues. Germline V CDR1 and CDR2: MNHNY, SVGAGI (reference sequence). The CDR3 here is CASSIQDEQYF. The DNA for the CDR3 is TGTGCCAGCAGCATACAGGACGAGCAGTACTTC.

The CDR3 loop is CASRLRLAGFYEQYV. The CDR3 nucleotides are TGTGCAAGTCGCTTGCGACTAGCGGGGTTCTACGAGCAGTACGTC. The rearrangement joins TRBV12-2 to TRBJ2-7; the listed D gene, TRBD2, was not tested against the DNA. TRBV12-2 is shown as a pseudogene. The CDR3 loop spans 15 amino acids.

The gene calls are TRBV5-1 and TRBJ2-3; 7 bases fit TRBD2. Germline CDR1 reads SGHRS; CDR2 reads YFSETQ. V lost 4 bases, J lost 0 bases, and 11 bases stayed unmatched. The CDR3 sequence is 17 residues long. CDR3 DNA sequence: TGCGCCAGCAGCCTTGGGGGAGCGGGGACTAGCACAGATACGCAGTATTTT. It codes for CASSLGGAGTSTDTQYF.

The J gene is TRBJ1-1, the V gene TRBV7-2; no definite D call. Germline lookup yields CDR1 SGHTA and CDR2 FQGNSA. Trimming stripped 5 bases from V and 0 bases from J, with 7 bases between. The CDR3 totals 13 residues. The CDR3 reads CASSAGMNTEAFF. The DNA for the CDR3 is TGTGCCAGCAGCGCAGGCATGAACACTGAAGCTTTCTTT.

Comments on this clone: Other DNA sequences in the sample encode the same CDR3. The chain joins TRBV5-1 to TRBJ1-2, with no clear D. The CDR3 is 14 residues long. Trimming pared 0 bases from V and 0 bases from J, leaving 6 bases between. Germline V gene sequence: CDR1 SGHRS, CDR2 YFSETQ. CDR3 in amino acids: CASSLGGTNYGYTF. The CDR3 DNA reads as TGCGCCAGCAGCTTGGGGGGTACTAACTATGGCTACACCTTC.

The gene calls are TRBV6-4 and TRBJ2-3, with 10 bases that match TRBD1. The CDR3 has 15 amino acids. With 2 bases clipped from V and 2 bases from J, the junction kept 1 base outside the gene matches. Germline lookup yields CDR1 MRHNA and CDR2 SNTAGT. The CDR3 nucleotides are TGTGCCAGCAGTGACGGGACAGGGGCCACAGATACGCAGTATTTT. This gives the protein CASSDGTGATDTQYF.

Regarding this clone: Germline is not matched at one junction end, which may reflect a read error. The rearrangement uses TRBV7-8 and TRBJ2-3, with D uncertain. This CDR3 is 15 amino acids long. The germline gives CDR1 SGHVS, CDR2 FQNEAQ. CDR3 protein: CASSSGQVSTDTQYF. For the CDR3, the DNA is TGTGCTAGCAGCTCCGGGCAGGTTAGCACAGATACGCAGTATTTT.

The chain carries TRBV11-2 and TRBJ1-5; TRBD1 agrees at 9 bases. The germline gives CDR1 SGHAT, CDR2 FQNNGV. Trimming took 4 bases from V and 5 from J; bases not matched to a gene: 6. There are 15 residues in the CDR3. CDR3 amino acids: CASSSGTGTHQPQHF. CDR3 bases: TGTGCCAGCAGCTCCGGGACAGGGACTCATCAGCCCCAGCATTTT. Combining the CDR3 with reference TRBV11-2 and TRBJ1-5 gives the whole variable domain EAGVAQSPRYKIIEKRQSVAFWCNPISGHATLYWYQQILGQGPKLLIQFQNNGVVDDSQLPKDRFSAERLKGVDSTLKIQPAKLEDSAVYLCASSSGTGTHQPQHFGDGTRLSIL.

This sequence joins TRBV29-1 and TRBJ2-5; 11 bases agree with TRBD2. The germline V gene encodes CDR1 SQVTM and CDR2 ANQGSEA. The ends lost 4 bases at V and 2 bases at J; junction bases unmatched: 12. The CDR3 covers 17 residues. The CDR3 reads CSVGGASGGIRQETQYF. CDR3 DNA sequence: TGCAGCGTTGGGGGGGCTAGCGGGGGGATCCGTCAAGAGACCCAGTACTTC.

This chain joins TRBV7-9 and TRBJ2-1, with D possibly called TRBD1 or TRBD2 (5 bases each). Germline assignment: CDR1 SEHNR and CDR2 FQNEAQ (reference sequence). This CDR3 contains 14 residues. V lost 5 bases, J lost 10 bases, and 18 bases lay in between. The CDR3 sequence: CASSNRDGLQEQFF. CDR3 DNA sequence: TGTGCCAGCAGCAACCGGGACGGCTTACAAGAGCAGTTCTTC.

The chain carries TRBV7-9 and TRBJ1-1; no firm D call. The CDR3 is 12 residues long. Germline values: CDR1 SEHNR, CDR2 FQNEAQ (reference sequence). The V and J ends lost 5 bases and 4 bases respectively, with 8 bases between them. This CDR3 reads CASSLLTTEAFF. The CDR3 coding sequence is TGTGCCAGCAGCCTCTTGACCACTGAAGCTTTCTTT.

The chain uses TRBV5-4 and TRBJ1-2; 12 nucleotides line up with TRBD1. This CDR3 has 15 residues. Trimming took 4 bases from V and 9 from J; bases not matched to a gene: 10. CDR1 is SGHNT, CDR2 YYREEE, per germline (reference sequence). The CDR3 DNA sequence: TGTGCCAGCAGCCGGGGTGGGACAGGGGGCGAGAGCTACACCTTC. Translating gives CASSRGGTGGESYTF.

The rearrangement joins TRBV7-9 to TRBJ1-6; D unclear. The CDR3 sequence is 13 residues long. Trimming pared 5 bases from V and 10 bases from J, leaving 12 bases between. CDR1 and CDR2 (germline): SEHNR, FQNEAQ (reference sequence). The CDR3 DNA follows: TGTGCCAGCAGCGTACCAGGAAGCTCACCCCTCCACTTT. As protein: CASSVPGSSPLHF. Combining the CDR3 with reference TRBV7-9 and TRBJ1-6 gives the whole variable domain DTGVSQNPRHKITKRGQNVTFRCDPISEHNRLYWYRQTLGQGPEFLTYFQNEAQLEKSRLLSDRFSAERPKGSFSTLEIQRTEQGDSAMYLCASSVPGSSPLHFGNGTRLTVT.